These 17 T cell receptor beta chains originate from one sample sequenced in a study of T cell responses to AZD1222 COVID-19 vaccine (dated by TCRdb to about 2021). The time point label corresponds to: baseline before first vaccination. This sample's treatment or condition label indicates: meningococcal conjugate vaccine given as trial control. Receptors were amplified or captured by the immunoSEQ multiplex PCR assay. As stored in TCRdb, this immuneACCESS dataset retains in-frame rearrangements with V and J assigned. A fraction of the clones does not appear; measured against another copy, unresolved V genes explain less than half of the discrepancy, and the remainder lacks a known reason. The table for this sample lists about 110,000 clones; roughly nine tenths of them were counted only once. The ten biggest clones cover 3% to 3.5% of the sample. Sequenced material: peripheral blood, taken on day 0 of MenACWY control vaccination. The receptors here all came from an adult in good health.

This clone was found once. The chain has TRBV10-1 and TRBJ2-1; 7 nucleotides align to TRBD1. CDR1 WNHNN and CDR2 SYGVQD come from the germline V gene (reference sequence). This CDR3 spans 15 amino acids. V was pared by 6 bases and J by 4 bases, with 9 bases of the junction left unmatched. The CDR3 sequence is CASSDRETTYNEQFF. The CDR3 DNA follows: TGCGCCAGCAGCGACAGGGAAACTACATACAATGAGCAGTTCTTC.

The V and J genes are TRBV25-1 and TRBJ1-5; possible D gene TRBD1, 5 bases. V lost 5 bases, J lost 7 bases, and 15 bases lay in between. Germline CDR1 reads MGHDK; CDR2 reads SYGVNS. The CDR3 is 14 residues long. In nucleotides, the CDR3 is TGTGCCAGCAGTTTGGCAGGGAACCGGCAGCCCCAGCATTTT. It is translated as CASSLAGNRQPQHF.

The chain uses TRBV18 and TRBJ1-1; D is undetermined. V gave up 3 bases and J gave up 1 base, with 6 bases separating them. The CDR3 sequence is 13 residues long. Germline loops: CDR1 KGHSH, CDR2 LQKENI. The CDR3 protein is CASSPIRNTEAFF. CDR3 DNA sequence: TGTGCCAGCTCACCGATAAGGAACACTGAAGCTTTCTTT.

The chain couples TRBV5-1 to TRBJ2-3; D perhaps matches TRBD1 (6 bases). The CDR3 spans 14 residues. Germline values: CDR1 SGHRS, CDR2 YFSETQ. The V gene lost 4 bases and the J gene lost 2 bases, with 11 bases spanning the gap. The CDR3 loop is CASSLGQITDTQYF. CDR3 bases: TGCGCCAGCAGCCTCGGACAGATCACAGATACGCAGTATTTT. Looking up the rest from reference TRBV5-1 and TRBJ2-3 gives the full variable domain: KAGVTQTPRYLIKTRGQQVTLSCSPISGHRSVSWYQQTPGQGLQFLFEYFSETQRNKGNFPGRFSGRQFSNSRSEMNVSTLELGDSALYLCASSLGQITDTQYFGPGTRLTVL.

The chain carries TRBV18 and TRBJ1-4; 9 positions match TRBD1. This CDR3 has 14 amino acids. The germline V gene encodes CDR1 KGHSH and CDR2 LQKENI. V lost 8 bases and J lost 10; bases outside the gene matches: 11. For the CDR3, the DNA is TGTGCCAGCACCTCCGGGACAGGGCTAGGAAAACTGTTTTTT. It translates to CASTSGTGLGKLFF. Full variable domain (rest looked up from reference TRBV18 and TRBJ1-4): NAGVMQNPRHLVRRRGQEARLRCSPMKGHSHVYWYRQLPEEGLKFMVYLQKENIIDESGMPKERFSAEFPKEGPSILRIQQVVRGDSAAYFCASTSGTGLGKLFFGSGTQLSVL.

V usage is TRBV6-5 and J usage is TRBJ1-5; D uncertain. Germline loops: CDR1 MNHEY, CDR2 SVGAGI. This CDR3 is built from 13 residues. Trimming left V 5 bases short and J 3 bases short, with 8 bases between. The CDR3 is CASSQALNQPQHF. The DNA for the CDR3 is TGTGCCAGCAGTCAGGCCCTCAATCAGCCCCAGCATTTT.

V gene TRBV7-9 combines with J gene TRBJ1-2; TRBD1 aligns across 8 bases. The CDR3 extends over 13 amino acids. V was pared by 4 bases and J by 6 bases, with 4 bases of the junction left unmatched. Germline assignment: CDR1 SEHNR and CDR2 FQNEAQ (reference sequence). DNA of the CDR3: TGTGCCAGCAGCTGGGGGACAGGAGATGGCTACACCTTC. Residues: CASSWGTGDGYTF.

This clone appeared once. The rearrangement joins TRBV5-1 to TRBJ2-3; D is undetermined. V was pared by 1 base and J by 1 base, with 7 bases between. This CDR3 is built from 14 residues. CDR1 is SGHRS, CDR2 YFSETQ, per germline. This CDR3 is CASSLSVGTDTQYF. In nucleotides, the CDR3 is TGCGCCAGCAGCTTGTCCGTGGGCACAGATACGCAGTATTTT.

This chain links TRBV5-4 with TRBJ2-6; no definite D call. This CDR3 contains 15 residues. From germline, CDR1 is SGHNT and CDR2 YYREEE (reference sequence). Between the trimmed V and J ends, which lost 2 bases and 2 bases, there was a span of 8 bases. This CDR3 reads CASSFIGPGANVLTF. The CDR3 region has the DNA TGTGCCAGCAGCTTTATAGGTCCTGGGGCCAACGTCCTGACTTTC. Looking up the rest from reference TRBV5-4 and TRBJ2-6 gives the full variable domain: ETGVTQSPTHLIKTRGQQVTLRCSSQSGHNTVSWYQQALGQGPQFIFQYYREEENGRGNFPPRFSGLQFPNYSSELNVNALELDDSALYLCASSFIGPGANVLTFGAGSRLTVL.

The rearrangement uses TRBV9 and TRBJ2-2; tentatively, D is TRBD2 (5 bases). CDR3 length: 14 amino acids. The germline CDR1 and CDR2 sequences are SGDLS and YYNGEE. The V end lost 0 bases, the J end lost 4 bases, and 7 bases lay between the germline ends. The CDR3 sequence is CASSVGAGTGELFF. The CDR3 region has the DNA TGTGCCAGCAGCGTAGGGGCGGGCACCGGGGAGCTGTTTTTT.

This clone was seen only a few times. The genes are TRBV6-5 and TRBJ1-2; the D gene is possibly TRBD1 (5 bases). V lost 6 bases, J lost 8 bases, and 22 bases lay in between. The CDR3 length is 15 residues. The V gene's germline CDR1 is MNHEY and CDR2 SVGAGI. CDR3 in amino acids: CASSRLGRRLFGYTF. CDR3 DNA: TGTGCCAGCAGCCGACTGGGGCGCAGGCTATTCGGCTACACCTTC.

V gene TRBV18 combines with J gene TRBJ1-6, with D tentatively TRBD1 (6 bases). The CDR3 extends over 16 amino acids. Germline V gives CDR1 KGHSH, CDR2 LQKENI. The V and J ends lost 0 bases and 7 bases respectively, with 13 bases between them. The chain's CDR3 is CASSPPDRSTNSPLHF. DNA for the CDR3: TGTGCCAGCTCACCACCCGACAGGTCCACGAATTCACCCCTCCACTTT. Based on the CDR3 plus reference TRBV18 and TRBJ1-6, the full variable domain is NAGVMQNPRHLVRRRGQEARLRCSPMKGHSHVYWYRQLPEEGLKFMVYLQKENIIDESGMPKERFSAEFPKEGPSILRIQQVVRGDSAAYFCASSPPDRSTNSPLHFGNGTRLTVT.

The chain carries TRBV29-1 and TRBJ2-3; TRBD1 agrees at 9 bases. This CDR3 is 13 amino acids long. Germline V gene data show CDR1 as SQVTM and CDR2 as ANQGSEA. J gave up 3 bases and V 7 bases, and 5 bases lay outside the gene matches. CDR3 loop: CSDRQGVTDTQYF. The CDR3, as DNA: TGCAGCGATCGACAGGGGGTTACAGATACGCAGTATTTT.

The chain joins TRBV12-5 to TRBJ1-5; D gene unclear. CDR1 LGHNT and CDR2 FRNRAP come from the germline V gene. The germline V and J ends were trimmed by 6 bases and 5 bases, with 14 bases remaining between them. The CDR3 extends over 14 amino acids. CDR3 nucleotides: TGTGCTAGTGGGTCCCTTCTCGGGGATCAGCCCCAGCATTTT. Its translation is CASGSLLGDQPQHF.

The chain couples TRBV5-1 to TRBJ2-7; D is unresolved. This CDR3 region has 15 residues. V lost 1 base and J lost 5, with 16 bases in between. Germline CDR1 SGHRS, CDR2 YFSETQ. The CDR3 coding sequence is TGCGCCAGCAGCTTGTACGGGCTAGTCATGGACGAGCAGTACTTC. Amino acid sequence: CASSLYGLVMDEQYF.

The CDR3 region has the DNA TGTGCCAGCAGCCTATTGACCCGTGGCGATGAAGCTTTCTTT. Encoded protein: CASSLLTRGDEAFF. The rearrangement joins TRBV5-5 to TRBJ1-1; D gene uncertain. The CDR3 is made up of 14 amino acids. V was shortened by 4 bases and J by 7 bases, with 17 bases between the two germline ends. The germline gives CDR1 SGHKS, CDR2 YYEKEE (reference sequence).

The genes are TRBV5-1 and TRBJ1-1; tentatively, D is TRBD1 (5 bases). The CDR3 totals 16 residues. V was cut by 0 bases and J by 1 base, with 13 bases left in between. Germline CDR1 is SGHRS and CDR2 is YFSETQ. CDR3 DNA: TGCGCCAGCAGCTTGGCCCTAGGGGCGGGGAACACTGAAGCTTTCTTT. Protein sequence: CASSLALGAGNTEAFF. The whole variable domain, filled in from reference TRBV5-1 and TRBJ1-1, reads KAGVTQTPRYLIKTRGQQVTLSCSPISGHRSVSWYQQTPGQGLQFLFEYFSETQRNKGNFPGRFSGRQFSNSRSEMNVSTLELGDSALYLCASSLALGAGNTEAFFGQGTRLTVV.